This entry lists 18 T cell receptor beta chains sequenced from one sample in a study of Graves' ophthalmopathy and Graves' hyperthyroidism. Investigators amplified TCR beta CDR3 regions from RNA transcripts. HTBI primers served in a first-round RT-PCR, which a second-round multiplex PCR followed. TCRdb ran MiXCR on the multiplex PCR reads and lists one entry per CDR3 protein. The sample records over 45,000 distinct CDR3 sequences, over 45% being singletons. Sequencing was carried out using peripheral blood. Receptor source: an adult man with Graves' ophthalmopathy.

This sequence joins TRBV7-9 and TRBJ2-7; weak D call: TRBD1 (6 bases). CDR1 and CDR2 (germline): SEHNR, FQNEAQ (reference sequence). The V end was cut by 5 bases, the J end by 1 base, with 12 bases between. The CDR3 runs to 14 residues. The CDR3 spells CASSAQQGSYEQYF. For the CDR3, the DNA is TGTGCCAGCAGCGCACAACAGGGTTCCTACGAGCAGTACTTC.

This clonotype counts as medium-sized (0.01 to 0.1%). The chain is built from TRBV25-1 and TRBJ1-5, with D uncertain. The germline V gene encodes CDR1 MGHDK and CDR2 SYGVNS. The V end was cut by 5 bases, the J end by 4 bases, with 6 bases between. There are 12 residues in the CDR3. This CDR3 reads CASSQQNQPQHF. CDR3 nucleotides: TGTGCCAGCAGTCAACAGAATCAGCCCCAGCATTTT.

This chain connects TRBV19 to TRBJ2-7; D is possibly TRBD1 or TRBD2 (5 bases each). V was shortened by 1 base and J by 0 bases, with 16 bases between the two germline ends. In germline, CDR1 is LNHDA, CDR2 SQIVND (reference sequence). This CDR3 comprises 17 residues. The CDR3 DNA sequence: TGTGCCAGTAGTATAGTCGCCGTCGGGGCCAGCTCCTACGAGCAGTACTTC. Translated, it gives CASSIVAVGASSYEQYF.

This rearrangement joins TRBV29-1 to TRBJ1-1; D is unresolved. V was pared by 3 bases and J by 8 bases, with 10 bases between. The germline V gene encodes CDR1 SQVTM and CDR2 ANQGSEA. CDR3 length equals 11 residues. CDR3 in DNA: TGCAGCGTTGACTCGGCTTCAGAAGCTTTCTTT. Translation: CSVDSASEAFF.

The V gene is TRBV7-9, the J gene TRBJ1-4; the match to TRBD1 covers 8 bases. CDR3 length equals 15 residues. Germline values: CDR1 SEHNR, CDR2 FQNEAQ (reference sequence). The junction had 2 bases not matched to a gene; V was cut back by 3 bases and J by 2 bases. The CDR3 here is CASSFTGGTNEKLFF. The CDR3 DNA reads TGTGCCAGCAGCTTCACAGGGGGGACTAATGAAAAACTGTTTTTT. The full variable domain, in which reference TRBV7-9 and TRBJ1-4 provide the parts outside the CDR3, is DTGVSQNPRHKITKRGQNVTFRCDPISEHNRLYWYRQTLGQGPEFLTYFQNEAQLEKSRLLSDRFSAERPKGSFSTLEIQRTEQGDSAMYLCASSFTGGTNEKLFFGSGTQLSVL.

This clonotype was detected only a few times. CDR3: CAIRDYTDTQYF. The DNA for the CDR3 is TGTGCCATCAGGGACTACACAGATACGCAGTATTTT. V and J are TRBV10-3 and TRBJ2-3; weak D call: TRBD2 (6 bases). CDR1 is ENHRY and CDR2 is SYGVKD in the germline V gene. Deletions cut 6 bases from V and 2 bases from J, with 6 bases between. The CDR3 is 12 amino acids.

This chain joins TRBV20-1 and TRBJ2-2; 12 bases agree with TRBD2. The germline V gene has CDR1 DFQATT and CDR2 SNEGSKA (reference sequence). The CDR3 is 17 residues long. The V segment lost 0 bases and the J segment 2 bases; nucleotides outside the gene matches: 4. The CDR3 protein is CSAREGTSGLNTGELFF. The DNA of the CDR3 is TGCAGTGCTAGAGAGGGGACTAGCGGGCTCAACACCGGGGAGCTGTTTTTT.

The V and J genes are TRBV5-6 and TRBJ2-7; either TRBD1 or TRBD2 may supply D (5 bases each). CDR3 length equals 12 residues. Germline CDR1 and CDR2: SGHDT and YYEEEE. Trimming pared 1 base from V and 5 bases from J, leaving 7 bases between. The DNA of the CDR3 is TGTGCCAGCAGCTTGTTGGGGGACGAGCAGTACTTC. It encodes CASSLLGDEQYF.

On this clonotype itself: At one of its ends the junction is not consistent with the germline gene, which may arise from a read error. This rearrangement joins TRBV7-2 to TRBJ2-3; D is unclear. This CDR3 contains 15 residues. Looked up from germline, CDR1 is SGHTA and CDR2 is FQGNSA. For the CDR3, the DNA is TGTGCCTGCAGCTTAGGATGGCAGAACACAGATACGCAGTATTTT. Amino acids: CACSLGWQNTDTQYF.

As regards this clonotype: Because the CDR3's place on the DNA is in doubt, the DNA is left out and the CDR3 is given as listed by TCRdb. The chain recombines TRBV7-2 with TRBJ1-3; the D call TRBD1 from the table was never checked on the DNA. Ends included, the CDR3 has 19 residues. The germline CDR1 and CDR2 sequences are SGHTA and FQGNSA. CDR3: CASSLLSSEAFFGQGTIYF.

This clonotype was picked up many times. A much larger clone differs by one base, so this may be a read error. The gene calls are TRBV6-1 and TRBJ2-7; D unresolved. V shed 5 bases and J shed 4 bases, with 9 bases lying between them. CDR3 length: 12 residues. The V gene's germline CDR1 is MNHNS and CDR2 SASEGT. The CDR3 spells CASSPDGYEQYF. In DNA form, the CDR3 reads TGTGCCAGCAGTCCGGACGGGTACGAGCAGTACTTC.

As concerns this clonotype: Without the conserved terminal phenylalanine or tryptophan, this CDR3 likely stems from a read error. V usage is TRBV6-1 and J usage is TRBJ2-5; TRBD1 aligns across 10 bases. V dropped 6 bases and J dropped 4; count of bases not matched to a gene: 2. Germline CDR1 MNHNS, CDR2 SASEGT. CDR3 length: 13 amino acids. The DNA for the CDR3 is TGTGCCAGCAGGGGGACAGGGGCAGAGACCCAGTACCTC. It encodes CASRGTGAETQYL.

The rearrangement joins TRBV10-3 to TRBJ1-1; TRBD1 agrees at 7 bases. The J segment lost 3 bases and the V segment lost 10 bases, leaving 5 bases of the junction unmatched. Germline V gene lookup returns CDR1 ENHRY and CDR2 SYGVKD. The CDR3 loop spans 12 amino acids. The CDR3 region has the DNA TGTGCCACCAACAGGGGAGACACTGAAGCTTTCTTT. Amino acid sequence: CATNRGDTEAFF.

The rearrangement uses TRBV6-1 and TRBJ2-1; D perhaps matches TRBD2 (6 bases). The germline CDR1 and CDR2 sequences are MNHNS and SASEGT. The V gene lost 5 bases and the J gene lost 2 bases, with 10 bases spanning the gap. The CDR3 is 14 residues long. The CDR3 DNA is TGTGCCAGCAGTAGACTAGGGACCTACAATGAGCAGTTCTTC. This codes for CASSRLGTYNEQFF.

Many counts were recorded for this clonotype. A much larger clone differs by one base, so this may be a read error. This sequence joins TRBV9 and TRBJ1-1; 8 nucleotides match TRBD1. The germline V gene encodes CDR1 SGDLS and CDR2 YYNGEE. The CDR3 loop spans 13 amino acids. CDR3 in DNA: TGTGCCAGCAGCGCGGACAGGGTCACTGAAGCTTCCTTT. This sequence encodes CASSADRVTEASF.

The CDR3 here is CASSLAVGTEAFF. The DNA of the CDR3 is TGTGCCAGCAGCTTAGCGGTTGGAACTGAAGCTTTCTTT. This chain links TRBV7-2 with TRBJ1-1; D is ambiguous. This CDR3 has 13 residues. V lost 0 bases and J lost 5, with 7 bases in between. Germline V CDR1 and CDR2: SGHTA, FQGNSA.

At least ten counts were recorded for this clonotype. Since a much larger clone is just one base distant, this may be a read error. CDR3 amino acids: CASWTGSYGQYF. In nucleotides, the CDR3 is TGTGCCAGCTGGACAGGTTCCTACGGGCAGTACTTC. This chain uses TRBV6-5 with TRBJ2-7; TRBD1 agrees at 7 bases. This CDR3 has 12 residues. Looked up from germline, CDR1 is MNHEY and CDR2 is SVGAGI.

This clonotype was picked up many times. The rearrangement uses TRBV6-4 and TRBJ2-1; perhaps TRBD2 as D (5 bases). Trimming pared 0 bases from V and 6 bases from J, leaving 15 bases between. CDR3 length equals 16 residues. CDR1 is MRHNA, CDR2 SNTAGT, per germline. The CDR3 protein is CASSDSMGDRGNEQFF. Written as DNA, the CDR3 is TGTGCCAGCAGTGACTCTATGGGAGATCGGGGCAATGAGCAGTTCTTC.